One sample yielded the 14 T cell receptor beta chains listed below, sequenced in a study of T cell responses to AZD1222 COVID-19 vaccine. Only in-frame clones appear in the TCRdb table, and some are missing; sequencing was by immunoSEQ multiplex PCR. The sample consists of approximately 220,000 clones, approximately 94% of them appearing once. The sequences come from peripheral blood, collected on day 0 of MenACWY control vaccination. The receptors shown here come from an adult in good health.

The chain carries TRBV11-1 and TRBJ1-6; D is undetermined. Trimming removed 5 bases at V and 8 bases at J, with 10 bases between. The CDR3 length is 13 residues. Germline assignment: CDR1 SGHAT and CDR2 FQDESV (reference sequence). In DNA, the CDR3 is TGTGCCAGCAGCGGAATGGTAGATTCACCCCTCCACTTT. This gives the protein CASSGMVDSPLHF. Supplemented by reference TRBV11-1 and TRBJ1-6, the full variable domain reads EAEVAQSPRYKITEKSQAVAFWCDPISGHATLYWYRQILGQGPELLVQFQDESVVDDSQLPKDRFSAERLKGVDSTLKIQPAELGDSAMYLCASSGMVDSPLHFGNGTRLTVT.

J is TRBJ1-1 and V is TRBV7-9; unclear D gene. The germline gives CDR1 SEHNR, CDR2 FQNEAQ (reference sequence). The V gene lost 5 bases and the J gene lost 4 bases, with 8 bases spanning the gap. This CDR3 comprises 12 residues. CDR3 sequence (DNA): TGTGCCAGCAGCACGGACGGCACTGAAGCTTTCTTT. Residues: CASSTDGTEAFF.

The V gene is TRBV6-6, the J gene TRBJ2-2; 9 bases match TRBD2. V trimming: 4 bases; J trimming: 5 bases; junction bases outside the gene matches: 8. CDR3 length: 16 amino acids. CDR1 is MNHNY, CDR2 SVGAGI, per germline (reference sequence). CDR3 sequence (DNA): TGTGCCAGCAGTTTAAAGACTAGCGGAAGTACCGGGGAGCTGTTTTTT. Translating gives CASSLKTSGSTGELFF.

The gene calls are TRBV2 and TRBJ2-7, with D maybe TRBD1 (6 bases). This CDR3 contains 15 residues. The germline V and J ends were trimmed by 10 bases and 4 bases, with 23 bases remaining between them. Germline V gene data show CDR1 as SNHLY and CDR2 as FYNNEI. This CDR3 is CATSSEPLGGYEQYF. The CDR3 DNA reads TGTGCCACCTCCTCAGAACCTTTAGGGGGTTACGAGCAGTACTTC. Together with reference TRBV2 and TRBJ2-7, the CDR3 gives the full variable domain: EPEVTQTPSHQVTQMGQEVILRCVPISNHLYFYWYRQILGQKVEFLVSFYNNEISEKSEIFDDQFSVERPDGSNFTLKIRSTKLEDSAMYFCATSSEPLGGYEQYFGPGTRLTVT.

The chain uses TRBV7-9 and TRBJ2-2; D remains unclear. From germline, CDR1 is SEHNR and CDR2 FQNEAQ (reference sequence). Trimming removed 1 base at V and 6 bases at J, with 6 bases between. The CDR3 has 13 residues. CDR3 DNA sequence: TGTGCCAGCAGCTTAGAGGGCTCCGGGGAGCTGTTTTTT. This codes for CASSLEGSGELFF.

The rearrangement links TRBV5-6 to TRBJ1-1, with D hard to call. The germline gives CDR1 SGHDT, CDR2 YYEEEE. CDR3 size: 14 residues. The germline V and J ends were trimmed by 1 base and 1 base, with 8 bases remaining between them. Here the CDR3 DNA reads TGTGCCAGCAGCTTGAGACGGACGAACACTGAAGCTTTCTTT. Protein sequence: CASSLRRTNTEAFF.

This clone has only one observation. The CDR3 loop reads CASSLVGGNTEAFF. The CDR3 region has the DNA TGTGCCAGCAGCTTAGTGGGGGGGAACACTGAAGCTTTCTTT. The genes are TRBV7-6 and TRBJ1-1; a weak D match, TRBD1 (5 bases). CDR1 and CDR2 from the germline V gene are SGHVS and FNYEAQ. The germline V and J ends were trimmed by 1 base and 1 base, with 7 bases remaining between them. The CDR3 runs to 14 residues.

The chain couples TRBV6-2 or TRBV6-3 to TRBJ2-7; TRBD1 matches 7 bases. Per the germline V gene, CDR1 is MNHEY and CDR2 is SVGEGT. J gave up 3 bases and V 0 bases, and 8 bases lay outside the gene matches. The CDR3 is made up of 16 amino acids. The CDR3 bases are TGTGCCAGCAGTTACTCCCCGACAGGGACCTTCTACGAGCAGTACTTC. Its translation is CASSYSPTGTFYEQYF.

The J gene is TRBJ1-4, the V gene TRBV7-8, with TRBD1 as a possible D gene (5 bases). The germline V and J ends were trimmed by 3 bases and 4 bases, with 9 bases remaining between them. In germline, CDR1 is SGHVS, CDR2 FQNEAQ. This CDR3 contains 14 residues. CDR3 sequence (DNA): TGTGCCAGCAGCTTGACAGCTCTTAATGAAAAACTGTTTTTT. This gives the protein CASSLTALNEKLFF.

The chain is built from TRBV19 and TRBJ2-1; the D is unclear. The V and J ends lost 5 bases and 9 bases respectively, with 11 bases between them. This CDR3 is 12 amino acids long. Germline CDR1 is LNHDA and CDR2 is SQIVND (reference sequence). The CDR3 bases are TGTGCCAGTAGTCTAGGACCGGGTGAGCAGTTCTTC. As protein: CASSLGPGEQFF.

CDR3 sequence (DNA): TGCGCCAGCAGCCCGGGAATATCACAAGGGGCGCGCGATGGCTACACCTTC. It yields the protein CASSPGISQGARDGYTF. The V gene is TRBV5-1, the J gene TRBJ1-2; tentatively, D is TRBD1 (5 bases). V was cut by 4 bases and J by 6 bases, with 25 bases left in between. This CDR3 is built from 17 residues. The germline V gene encodes CDR1 SGHRS and CDR2 YFSETQ.

The chain links TRBV4-3 to TRBJ2-7, with D perhaps TRBD1 (6 bases). The CDR3 has 13 residues. V was shortened by 3 bases and J by 4 bases, with 10 bases between the two germline ends. The germline gives CDR1 LGHNA, CDR2 YSLEER. CDR3 amino acids: CASSQSTGYEQYF. CDR3 nucleotide sequence: TGCGCCAGCAGCCAGTCCACAGGGTACGAGCAGTACTTC.

In its sample, this clone was seen once. The chain recombines TRBV12-3 or TRBV12-4 with TRBJ1-2; TRBD1 agrees at 8 bases. J gave up 4 bases and V 6 bases, and 4 bases lay outside the gene matches. The CDR3 is 13 residues long. Here the CDR3 reads CASRYTGGYGYTF. The DNA for the CDR3 is TGTGCCAGCAGATATACAGGGGGCTATGGCTACACCTTC.

V is TRBV19 and J is TRBJ1-2; tentative D call: TRBD1 (5 bases). Germline CDR1 LNHDA, CDR2 SQIVND (reference sequence). Trimming cost V 2 bases and J 5 bases, with 15 bases left between them. This CDR3 has 15 amino acids. The CDR3 DNA reads TGTGCCAGTAGTATAACCGCCGGGACCCAATATGGCTACACCTTC. This sequence encodes CASSITAGTQYGYTF.